This T cell receptor beta chain appears in the sequencing data of a study of somatic mutations in cytotoxic T cells in rheumatoid arthritis. Study as a whole: Some V beta antibody-stained T-cell populations were flow-sorted at nearly 100% purity, including V beta1+ cells sequenced for TCRB. The study's findings and limits: The study found no significant difference in CD8+ T-cell clonality between rheumatoid arthritis patients and age-matched healthy controls.

The V gene lost 6 bases and the J gene lost 0 bases, with 16 bases spanning the gap. The CDR3 sequence is 16 residues long. Germline loops: CDR1 ENHRY, CDR2 SYGVKD. Some clones are missing from TCRdb's copy, which holds only in-frame ones; the method was immunoSEQ multiplex PCR. The table shows about 10,000 clones, with 75% to 95% occurring only once. Concerning this clone itself: Antigen: not known.

The chain employs TRBV10-3 and TRBJ2-3; the D gene is possibly TRBD2 (6 bases). The specimen sequenced was CD8+ T cells sorted from blood. This receptor was obtained from a woman aged 18 to 35 with rheumatoid arthritis. CDR3 in amino acids: CAIRPMGGVSTDTQYF. CDR3 DNA: TGTGCCATCAGGCCCATGGGGGGAGTGAGCACAGATACGCAGTATTTT.